The table lists the clone carrying this T cell receptor (beta chain) with a count of one. Primers: 60 Vbeta forward and 13 Jbeta reverse. The repertoire was sequenced with immunoSEQ multiplex PCR; TCRdb's copy has only in-frame clones and lacks some. The sample lists fewer than 150,000 clones, 85% to 90% occurring once. This specimen belongs to a study of cytomegalovirus exposure and HLA in healthy donors. CDR3 length: 13 amino acids. The chain has TRBV21-1 and TRBJ2-5; no DNA check was done on the table's D call, TRBD2. TRBV21-1 is a recognized pseudogene. This receptor was identified in a woman in her thirties in good health and CMV-seropositive. What was sequenced was PBMCs. The CDR3 here is CANQREMRETQYF. The CDR3 nucleotides read TGTGCCAACCAGCGGGAGATGCGAGAGACCCAGTACTTC.